Shown below are 32 T cell receptor beta chains from a single sample sequenced in a study of T cell responses to AZD1222 COVID-19 vaccine. Clones were sequenced by immunoSEQ multiplex PCR, and TCRdb holds only the in-frame ones, with some missing. The sample shows fewer than 250,000 clones, about 92% of them seen only once. The source material was peripheral blood, sampled on day 0 of MenACWY control vaccination. These receptors came from an adult in good health.

A few counts support this clone. This sequence joins TRBV7-2 and TRBJ2-5; D is perhaps TRBD1 or TRBD2 (5 bases each). From germline, CDR1 is SGHTA and CDR2 FQGNSA. V shed 5 bases and J shed 6 bases, with 19 bases lying between them. This CDR3 spans 15 amino acids. The CDR3 DNA is TGTGCCAGCAGCCCGCGAAGCCGGGACCCTAAGACCCAGTACTTC. It codes for CASSPRSRDPKTQYF.

This clone was found once. The chain is built from TRBV6-2 or TRBV6-3 and TRBJ2-7; 7 bases match TRBD1. The germline CDR1 and CDR2 sequences are MNHEY and SVGEGT. The CDR3 spans 15 residues. The trim removed 6 bases at V and 5 bases at J, leaving 13 bases unmatched. In nucleotides, the CDR3 is TGTGCCAGCAGCTGGGATGACGGGGACAGCCACGAGCAGTACTTC. Amino acid sequence: CASSWDDGDSHEQYF.

The chain is built from TRBV3-1 (or the pseudogene TRBV3-2) and TRBJ2-2; D remains unclear. From germline, CDR1 is LGHDT and CDR2 YNNKEL (reference sequence). This CDR3 has 14 amino acids. V lost 1 base and J lost 2, with 5 bases in between. CDR3 in amino acids: CASSQAQNTGELFF. DNA for the CDR3: TGTGCCAGCAGCCAAGCGCAAAACACCGGGGAGCTGTTTTTT.

Here the CDR3 reads CASSVRGQTSGNTIYF. For the CDR3, the DNA is TGTGCCAGCAGCGTTCGGGGACAGACTTCTGGAAACACCATATATTTT. The rearrangement joins TRBV2 to TRBJ1-3; 7 positions match TRBD1. The CDR3 has 16 residues. CDR1 is SNHLY, CDR2 FYNNEI, per germline. Trimming cost V 6 bases and J 1 base; bases outside gene matches: 9.

V usage is TRBV6-1 and J usage is TRBJ2-1; D is possibly TRBD1 or TRBD2 (5 bases each). The V end was cut by 1 base, the J end by 7 bases, with 17 bases between. Germline V CDR1 and CDR2: MNHNS, SASEGT. CDR3 length equals 16 residues. The CDR3 DNA sequence: TGTGCCAGCAGTGAAGTTGGGGGTACCCTGGGGAATGAGCAGTTCTTC. Translating gives CASSEVGGTLGNEQFF.

The V gene is TRBV2, the J gene TRBJ1-5, with D hard to call. Germline values: CDR1 SNHLY, CDR2 FYNNEI. The CDR3 totals 14 residues. The germline V and J ends were trimmed by 8 bases and 2 bases, with 13 bases remaining between them. CDR3 protein: CASRNGVGNQPQHF. In DNA form, the CDR3 reads TGTGCCAGCCGAAACGGAGTGGGCAATCAGCCCCAGCATTTT.

The chain is built from TRBV7-2 and TRBJ2-3; 8 bases fit TRBD1. After removal of 2 bases from V and 4 bases from J, the junction contained 8 bases not matched to a gene. The CDR3 is made up of 16 amino acids. From germline, CDR1 is SGHTA and CDR2 FQGNSA. This CDR3 reads CASSLQGALRADTQYF. CDR3 DNA: TGTGCCAGCAGCTTACAGGGGGCGCTAAGGGCAGATACGCAGTATTTT.

The chain's CDR3 is CASSFHTTGVVSEAFF. The DNA for the CDR3 is TGTGCCAGCAGCTTCCATACCACAGGGGTGGTATCCGAAGCTTTCTTT. The genes are TRBV5-4 and TRBJ1-1; 7 bases match TRBD1. The junction had 15 bases not matched to a gene; V was cut back by 2 bases and J by 8 bases. This CDR3 has 16 amino acids. CDR1 is SGHNT and CDR2 is YYREEE in the germline V gene (reference sequence).

The rearrangement links TRBV28 to TRBJ1-2; no reliable D call. Germline V gives CDR1 MDHEN, CDR2 SYDVKM. The CDR3 sequence is 11 residues long. Trimming cost V 3 bases and J 6 bases, with 5 bases left between them. In nucleotides, the CDR3 is TGTGCCAGCAGTTTGGTAGATGGCTACACCTTC. Translation: CASSLVDGYTF.

V usage is TRBV11-2 and J usage is TRBJ2-7, with a tentative D call TRBD1 (6 bases). V lost 1 base and J 0 bases, leaving 7 bases between the germline ends. Germline-derived CDR1 and CDR2 are SGHAT and FQNNGV. The CDR3 runs to 14 residues. The CDR3: CASSLGGPSYEQYF. DNA of the CDR3: TGTGCCAGCAGCTTAGGGGGGCCCTCCTACGAGCAGTACTTC. Complete variable domain (other parts from reference TRBV11-2 and TRBJ2-7): EAGVAQSPRYKIIEKRQSVAFWCNPISGHATLYWYQQILGQGPKLLIQFQNNGVVDDSQLPKDRFSAERLKGVDSTLKIQPAKLEDSAVYLCASSLGGPSYEQYFGPGTRLTVT.

This chain joins TRBV6-5 and TRBJ1-3; D uncertain. The CDR3 extends over 15 amino acids. The V end lost 4 bases, the J end lost 0 bases, and 10 bases lay between the germline ends. Germline V CDR1 and CDR2: MNHEY, SVGAGI. CDR3 sequence reads: CASSSRRDSGNTIYF. The CDR3 nucleotides are TGTGCCAGCAGTTCCCGAAGGGACTCTGGAAACACCATATATTTT.

The chain uses TRBV5-6 and TRBJ2-1, with 10 bases lining up with TRBD2. The CDR3 runs to 14 residues. The germline gives CDR1 SGHDT, CDR2 YYEEEE. The ends lost 0 bases at V and 8 bases at J; junction bases unmatched: 2. The CDR3 sequence: CASSLGLAGDEQFF. The CDR3 region has the DNA TGTGCCAGCAGCTTGGGTCTAGCGGGGGATGAGCAGTTCTTC. Full variable domain (outside the CDR3, taken from reference TRBV5-6 and TRBJ2-1): DAGVTQSPTHLIKTRGQQVTLRCSPKSGHDTVSWYQQALGQGPQFIFQYYEEEERQRGNFPDRFSGHQFPNYSSELNVNALLLGDSALYLCASSLGLAGDEQFFGPGTRLTVL.

The rearrangement uses TRBV4-1 and TRBJ2-3; no reliable D call. This CDR3 contains 16 residues. V gave up 4 bases and J gave up 1 base, with 15 bases separating them. The V gene's germline CDR1 is MGHRA and CDR2 YSYEKL. The CDR3, as DNA: TGCGCCAGCAGCCCCCCGACGGCGGCGGGCACAGATACGCAGTATTTT. Encoded protein: CASSPPTAAGTDTQYF.

The J gene is TRBJ2-2, the V gene TRBV9; no definite D call. The length of the CDR3 is 15 residues. Trimming shortened V by 4 bases and J by 4 bases, and 14 bases separated the two germline ends. Germline V lookup: CDR1 SGDLS, CDR2 YYNGEE. CDR3 nucleotides: TGTGCCAGCAGCATCGATGGTAGAGGCACCGGGGAGCTGTTTTTT. Translation gives CASSIDGRGTGELFF.

The chain carries TRBV6-5 and TRBJ1-2; TRBD1 might be the D (6 bases). CDR3 length: 13 residues. Germline V gene sequence: CDR1 MNHEY, CDR2 SVGAGI. Trimming removed 5 bases at V and 4 bases at J, with 11 bases between. The chain's CDR3 is CASSQRGSYGYTF. CDR3 sequence (DNA): TGTGCCAGCAGTCAAAGGGGGAGCTATGGCTACACCTTC.

This clone appeared a single time. The rearrangement uses TRBV5-1 and TRBJ2-2; D not certain. Trimming shortened V by 4 bases and J by 7 bases, and 11 bases separated the two germline ends. The CDR3 length is 13 residues. The germline gives CDR1 SGHRS, CDR2 YFSETQ. The CDR3 coding sequence is TGCGCCAGCAGCCTTGGACGAGTCGGGGAGCTGTTTTTT. It encodes CASSLGRVGELFF.

This chain links TRBV18 with TRBJ1-3; D is perhaps TRBD1 (5 bases). Germline lookup yields CDR1 KGHSH and CDR2 LQKENI. The CDR3 length is 13 residues. The germline V and J ends were trimmed by 3 bases and 6 bases, with 9 bases remaining between them. CDR3 nucleotide sequence: TGTGCCAGCTCACCGCTGGACACAAACACCATATATTTT. It encodes CASSPLDTNTIYF.

The chain couples TRBV5-4 to TRBJ1-3; D possibly corresponds to TRBD1 (5 bases). V lost 3 bases and J lost 0, with 7 bases in between. CDR1 is SGHNT and CDR2 is YYREEE in the germline V gene (reference sequence). This CDR3 has 14 residues. Here the CDR3 DNA reads TGTGCCAGCAGCTCGACAGACTCTGGAAACACCATATATTTT. This encodes CASSSTDSGNTIYF. Full variable domain (missing parts from reference TRBV5-4 and TRBJ1-3): ETGVTQSPTHLIKTRGQQVTLRCSSQSGHNTVSWYQQALGQGPQFIFQYYREEENGRGNFPPRFSGLQFPNYSSELNVNALELDDSALYLCASSSTDSGNTIYFGEGSWLTVV.

V usage is TRBV5-1 and J usage is TRBJ1-5; D not resolved. The CDR3 has 14 amino acids. Germline V gene lookup returns CDR1 SGHRS and CDR2 YFSETQ. The V end lost 1 base, the J end lost 2 bases, and 7 bases lay between the germline ends. The CDR3 loop reads CASSLNTGNQPQHF. The CDR3 nucleotides are TGCGCCAGCAGCTTGAACACCGGCAATCAGCCCCAGCATTTT. The complete variable domain, with remaining parts taken from reference TRBV5-1 and TRBJ1-5, reads KAGVTQTPRYLIKTRGQQVTLSCSPISGHRSVSWYQQTPGQGLQFLFEYFSETQRNKGNFPGRFSGRQFSNSRSEMNVSTLELGDSALYLCASSLNTGNQPQHFGDGTRLSIL.

The V gene is TRBV5-5, the J gene TRBJ1-1; the D is unclear. Germline loops: CDR1 SGHKS, CDR2 YYEKEE (reference sequence). The CDR3 spans 16 residues. V lost 1 base and J 1 base, leaving 14 bases between the germline ends. The CDR3 here is CASSLYSPGPNTEAFF. DNA of the CDR3: TGTGCCAGCAGCTTGTATTCCCCAGGACCGAACACTGAAGCTTTCTTT.

V usage is TRBV5-4 and J usage is TRBJ1-1; D ambiguous. Germline V gene data show CDR1 as SGHNT and CDR2 as YYREEE (reference sequence). The V end lost 1 base, the J end lost 5 bases, and 6 bases lay between the germline ends. The CDR3 has 12 amino acids. The CDR3 DNA reads as TGTGCCAGCAGCTTGCCGGAGACTGAAGCTTTCTTT. Protein product: CASSLPETEAFF.

J is TRBJ1-2 and V is TRBV12-3 or TRBV12-4, with TRBD1 matching 7 bases. The CDR3 consists of 13 residues. J was trimmed by 6 bases and V by 3 bases; bases with no gene match: 4. CDR3 residues: CASSFQGGHGYTF. In DNA, the CDR3 is TGTGCCAGCAGTTTCCAGGGGGGGCATGGCTACACCTTC.

The chain couples TRBV5-1 to TRBJ1-1, with D uncertain. The V and J ends lost 2 bases and 1 base respectively, with 9 bases between them. Germline CDR1 SGHRS, CDR2 YFSETQ. The CDR3 loop spans 14 amino acids. CDR3 DNA sequence: TGCGCCAGCAGCTTTGGGCAGCCGAACACTGAAGCTTTCTTT. It encodes CASSFGQPNTEAFF.

V is TRBV7-2 and J is TRBJ1-2; weak D call: TRBD1 (5 bases). CDR1 is SGHTA, CDR2 FQGNSA, per germline. V lost 5 bases and J lost 6, with 13 bases in between. The CDR3 runs to 13 residues. Here the CDR3 DNA reads TGTGCCAGCAGCGCGAGACAGAGCAATGGCTACACCTTC. Translated: CASSARQSNGYTF.

J is TRBJ1-1 and V is TRBV30; D is unresolved. V shed 5 bases and J shed 5 bases, with 15 bases lying between them. The CDR3 runs 13 residues. Germline V lookup: CDR1 GTSNPN, CDR2 SVGIG (reference sequence). The CDR3 nucleotides read TGTGCCTGGCGCCACAAGGGTAGTACTGAAGCTTTCTTT. It translates to CAWRHKGSTEAFF.

This chain joins TRBV18 and TRBJ1-1; no clear D. The CDR3 covers 13 residues. Trimming pared 0 bases from V and 6 bases from J, leaving 8 bases between. CDR1 KGHSH and CDR2 LQKENI come from the germline V gene. CDR3 in DNA: TGTGCCAGCTCACCACCGGAGGCCGCTGAAGCTTTCTTT. It is translated as CASSPPEAAEAFF.

The gene calls are TRBV6-5 and TRBJ1-6; D gene uncertain. The V end was cut by 0 bases, the J end by 8 bases, with 11 bases between. Looked up from germline, CDR1 is MNHEY and CDR2 is SVGAGI. This CDR3 is 15 amino acids long. The CDR3 DNA follows: TGTGCCAGCAGTTACTCGATTAGGGTCCATTCACCCCTCCACTTT. Translated: CASSYSIRVHSPLHF.

The rearrangement joins TRBV5-6 to TRBJ1-6; D uncertain. The CDR3 is 12 residues long. The V gene lost 3 bases and the J gene lost 14 bases, with 12 bases spanning the gap. Germline V lookup: CDR1 SGHDT, CDR2 YYEEEE. The CDR3: CASSSGQRALHF. Here the CDR3 DNA reads TGTGCCAGCAGCTCCGGCCAACGGGCCCTCCACTTT.

DNA of the CDR3: TGCGCCAGCAGCCAGGCATTAGGGGGGGTCAGGAATTCACCCCTCCACTTT. Its protein is CASSQALGGVRNSPLHF. V gene TRBV4-1 combines with J gene TRBJ1-6; D may be TRBD1 (6 bases). Germline V gene data show CDR1 as MGHRA and CDR2 as YSYEKL. V was clipped by 3 bases and J by 7 bases, with 19 bases between them. This CDR3 is 17 amino acids long.

The genes are TRBV9 and TRBJ1-6; the D gene is possibly TRBD1 (6 bases). Germline V lookup: CDR1 SGDLS, CDR2 YYNGEE. This CDR3 spans 16 amino acids. Trimming pared 2 bases from V and 8 bases from J, leaving 17 bases between. Here the CDR3 reads CASSVSGARGYSPLHF. CDR3 DNA sequence: TGTGCCAGCAGCGTCAGTGGGGCCAGGGGTTATTCACCCCTCCACTTT. Combining the CDR3 with reference TRBV9 and TRBJ1-6 gives the whole variable domain DSGVTQTPKHLITATGQRVTLRCSPRSGDLSVYWYQQSLDQGLQFLIQYYNGEERAKGNILERFSAQQFPDLHSELNLSSLELGDSALYFCASSVSGARGYSPLHFGNGTRLTVT.

The chain is built from TRBV6-5 and TRBJ1-1; D ambiguous. With 6 bases removed from V and 0 bases from J, the gap between germline ends came to 14 bases. The germline gives CDR1 MNHEY, CDR2 SVGAGI. The CDR3 has 15 amino acids. The CDR3 DNA reads as TGTGCCAGCAGCCAGCCTGAGGCAATGAACACTGAAGCTTTCTTT. This gives the protein CASSQPEAMNTEAFF.

The chain recombines TRBV30 with TRBJ1-2; tentatively, D is TRBD1 (6 bases). In germline, CDR1 is GTSNPN, CDR2 SVGIG (reference sequence). V gave up 7 bases and J gave up 4 bases, with 19 bases separating them. The CDR3 is 14 residues long. For the CDR3, the DNA is TGTGCCTCCCCCCTTAAGGGGGGCGTCTATGGCTACACCTTC. It specifies CASPLKGGVYGYTF.